This T cell receptor (beta chain) was identified in a study of blood T cell repertoires in COVID-19 (TCRdb year 2020). Notes on the research overall: Samples covering the acute and convalescent phases of COVID-19 were provided by collaborators in the United States, Italy and Spain. The samples were drawn from the first 160 participants of the ongoing ImmuneRACE study and from 1,200 or so subjects provided by 6 global collaborators. Where HLA class I and class II types were available, the types were taken from metadata supplied by the sample provider, not from assay-based typing. Nearly every sample came with metadata listing a de-identified subject ID, COVID-19 status, age in years and sex. The repertoires were released in a freely available public database meant as a resource for research on the immune response to SARS-CoV-2. The dataset comprised deeply sampled blood TCRbeta repertoires from subjects exposed to, actively infected with, or recovered from COVID-19. The material from the prospective study consisted of cDNA or gDNA derived from T cells, B-cell-depleted T cells, or PBMCs.

TCRbeta CDR3 regions were amplified from genomic DNA using the immunoSEQ Assay, a bias-controlled multiplex PCR. The original methods were these. Nucleated cell counts per sample were estimated from amplification of reference gene primers within the assay. To quantify the absolute abundance of each unique TCRbeta CDR3 rearrangement, sequence reads were collapsed and filtered. For each sample, productive Simpson clonality was calculated as the square root of Simpson's diversity index over productive rearrangements. Drawn from immuneACCESS, this table holds only the in-frame rearrangements with V and J called that TCRdb kept. Clones are partly lost; checked studies trace under half to an unresolved V gene and leave the rest unexplained. For V, J and clone size, that table is used; D and trimming come from the DNA. The sample yields 200,000 to 250,000 clones; roughly 80% were counted once. The ten biggest clones cover under 2% of the sample.

The germline V gene (reference sequence) supplies CDR1 WNHNN and CDR2 SYGVQD. Compared with germline, V lacks 2 bases and J lacks 3 bases; bases without a gene match: 4. The CDR3 runs 15 amino acids, cysteine and phenylalanine included. The retained sequence is limited to the CDR3, 45 bases, with the frame set at the first base. Findings and caveats that apply to the study as a whole: The quantity of clinical and demographic metadata differed by source and by participant and was supplied without curation.

Enrolling through a virtual design, the prospective study's participants ranged in age from roughly 18 to 89 years and lived across around 25 United States geographic areas. To assign participants to cohorts, the prospective study relied on clinical history that participants themselves reported in a screening survey and a study questionnaire. Recovered participants in ImmuneRACE Cohort 3 were defined by two consecutive negative NP/OP PCR tests, clearance by a healthcare professional, or resolution of symptoms. In the prospective study, whole blood, serum and a nasopharyngeal or oropharyngeal swab were collected from each participant by mobile phlebotomists. Additional blood draws and questionnaires over an approximately two-month period could optionally be provided by prospective study participants. Before DNA extraction, prospective study blood samples were shipped either frozen or at room temperature.

Comment on this clone: Its antigen target is currently unknown. The record has no base qualities; no much larger clone is one base away.

Sample: PBMCs or T cells enriched from blood (not recorded which). The chain couples TRBV10-1 to TRBJ2-7, and TRBD2 matches 10 of the central bases. The sequence came from a man between 60 and 75 years old who had recovered from COVID-19. This receptor carries the CDR3 CASSEGLAGDYEQYF. The sequenced DNA: TGCGCCAGCAGTGAGGGTCTAGCGGGAGACTACGAGCAGTACTTC.